This TCR beta chain came from a study of control samples from healthy donors and cancer patients. V shed 5 bases, J shed 8 bases, and the junction held 8 bases outside the gene matches. There are 14 residues in the CDR3. CDR1 and CDR2 (germline): SNHLY, FYNNEI. Method: immunoSEQ multiplex PCR; TCRdb's copy keeps in-frame clones and lacks some. The profile shows about 140,000 clones, approximately 94% of them singletons. What was sequenced was blood. This rearrangement joins TRBV2 to TRBJ1-4; 7 nucleotides match TRBD1. The TCR comes from a man aged 35 to 55 in good health. CDR3 coding DNA: TGTGCCAGCAGTCGAGACAGGGAGTGGGAAAAACTGTTTTTT. Its translation is CASSRDREWEKLFF.